Below are 10 T cell receptor beta chains sequenced from a single sample in a study of blood T cell repertoires in COVID-19. The repertoire was sequenced with immunoSEQ multiplex PCR; TCRdb's copy has only in-frame clones and lacks some. The table includes roughly 88,000 clones, approximately 90% detected once. The sequenced sample was peripheral blood. These receptors were collected from an older woman with COVID-19, enrolled during active disease.

The chain links TRBV7-9 to TRBJ2-7, with 13 bases lining up with TRBD2. V lost 5 bases and J lost 6; bases outside the gene matches: 7. Germline-derived CDR1 and CDR2 are SEHNR and FQNEAQ (reference sequence). The CDR3 loop spans 15 amino acids. CDR3 residues: CASSPSGLAGVEQYF. As DNA, the CDR3 is TGTGCCAGCAGCCCCTCTGGACTAGCGGGGGTCGAGCAGTACTTC.

This chain connects TRBV28 to TRBJ2-1; D is possibly TRBD2 (6 bases). The V and J ends lost 4 bases and 8 bases respectively, with 15 bases between them. Germline V CDR1 and CDR2: MDHEN, SYDVKM. The CDR3 has 14 amino acids. The CDR3 region has the DNA TGTGCCAGCAGTTACCCGGGGGTGACCGATGAGCAGTTCTTC. Protein product: CASSYPGVTDEQFF. The whole variable domain, filled in from reference TRBV28 and TRBJ2-1, reads DVKVTQSSRYLVKRTGEKVFLECVQDMDHENMFWYRQDPGLGLRLIYFSYDVKMKEKGDIPEGYSVSREKKERFSLILESASTNQTSMYLCASSYPGVTDEQFFGPGTRLTVL.

V is TRBV2 and J is TRBJ2-1; possibly TRBD2 for D (5 bases). The CDR3 has 11 residues. CDR1 and CDR2 from the germline V gene are SNHLY and FYNNEI. The V gene lost 6 bases and the J gene lost 10 bases, with 10 bases spanning the gap. The CDR3 DNA is TGTGCCAGCAGAAGGACTGGGGAGCAGTTCTTC. Residues: CASRRTGEQFF.

The gene calls are TRBV28 and TRBJ2-7, with D possibly matching TRBD1 (6 bases). The CDR3 runs to 14 residues. V lost 6 bases and J lost 7, with 19 bases in between. Germline V gives CDR1 MDHEN, CDR2 SYDVKM. The CDR3 spells CASSFPGQPYEQYF. The CDR3 DNA is TGTGCCAGCAGCTTTCCGGGACAACCTTATGAGCAGTACTTC.

The chain has TRBV21-1 and TRBJ1-1; TRBD1 reflects the table's D call only, with no check against the DNA. TRBV21-1 is a pseudogene locus. The CDR3 totals 16 residues. The CDR3 coding sequence is TGTGCCAGCAGCAAAGTGGACAGGGGGATTGACACTGAAGCTTTCTTT. Amino acids: CASSKVDRGIDTEAFF.

The rearrangement joins TRBV3-1 (or the pseudogene TRBV3-2) to TRBJ1-1; TRBD1 might be the D (5 bases). V shed 0 bases and J shed 8 bases, with 13 bases lying between them. CDR3 size: 14 residues. The germline V gene has CDR1 LGHDT and CDR2 YNNKEL (reference sequence). CDR3 DNA sequence: TGTGCCAGCAGCCAAGAGTCAGGGTCCAGCGAAGCTTTCTTT. Protein: CASSQESGSSEAFF.

The chain couples TRBV27 to TRBJ2-2; the D is unclear. The V end lost 6 bases, the J end lost 1 base, and 9 bases lay between the germline ends. CDR1 MNHEY and CDR2 SMNVEV come from the germline V gene (reference sequence). The CDR3 extends over 14 amino acids. CDR3 sequence (DNA): TGTGCCAGCAGCCCCTCAGGGAACACCGGGGAGCTGTTTTTT. It specifies CASSPSGNTGELFF.

V usage is TRBV18 and J usage is TRBJ2-3; D is ambiguous. Germline CDR1 reads KGHSH; CDR2 reads LQKENI. Between the trimmed V and J ends, which lost 5 bases and 4 bases, there was a span of 10 bases. There are 13 residues in the CDR3. CDR3 sequence: CASSIRTADTQYF. The CDR3 DNA sequence: TGTGCCAGCTCAATCCGTACGGCAGATACGCAGTATTTT.

V is TRBV4-1 and J is TRBJ1-6; possibly TRBD1 for D (6 bases). The V end lost 4 bases, the J end lost 10 bases, and 11 bases lay between the germline ends. The CDR3 has 13 amino acids. Germline CDR1 reads MGHRA; CDR2 reads YSYEKL. DNA of the CDR3: TGCGCCAGCAGCCCGGGAGGGGGATCACCCCTCCACTTT. Residues: CASSPGGGSPLHF.

The CDR3 here is CASSQEPQGADQPQHF. CDR3 nucleotide sequence: TGCGCCAGCAGCCAAGAGCCCCAGGGGGCTGATCAGCCCCAGCATTTT. J is TRBJ1-5 and V is TRBV4-3; 8 nucleotides agree with TRBD1. This CDR3 region has 16 residues. Germline CDR1 is LGHNA and CDR2 is YSLEER. V lost 0 bases and J lost 5; bases outside the gene matches: 6.